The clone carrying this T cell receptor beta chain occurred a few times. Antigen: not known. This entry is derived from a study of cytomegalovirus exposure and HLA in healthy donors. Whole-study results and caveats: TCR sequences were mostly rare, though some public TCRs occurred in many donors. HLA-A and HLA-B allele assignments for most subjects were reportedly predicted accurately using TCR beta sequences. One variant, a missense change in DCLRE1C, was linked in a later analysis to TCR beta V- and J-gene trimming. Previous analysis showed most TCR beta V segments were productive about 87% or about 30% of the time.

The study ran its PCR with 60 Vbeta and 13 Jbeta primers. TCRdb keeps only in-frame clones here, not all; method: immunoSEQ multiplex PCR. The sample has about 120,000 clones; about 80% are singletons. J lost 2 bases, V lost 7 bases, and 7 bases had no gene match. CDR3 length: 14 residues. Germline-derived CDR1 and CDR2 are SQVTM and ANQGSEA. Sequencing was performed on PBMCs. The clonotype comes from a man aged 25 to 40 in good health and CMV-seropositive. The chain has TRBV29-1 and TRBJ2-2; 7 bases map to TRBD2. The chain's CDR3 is CSAPTSANTGELFF. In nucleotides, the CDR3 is TGCAGCGCCCCTACTAGCGCCAACACCGGGGAGCTGTTTTTT.